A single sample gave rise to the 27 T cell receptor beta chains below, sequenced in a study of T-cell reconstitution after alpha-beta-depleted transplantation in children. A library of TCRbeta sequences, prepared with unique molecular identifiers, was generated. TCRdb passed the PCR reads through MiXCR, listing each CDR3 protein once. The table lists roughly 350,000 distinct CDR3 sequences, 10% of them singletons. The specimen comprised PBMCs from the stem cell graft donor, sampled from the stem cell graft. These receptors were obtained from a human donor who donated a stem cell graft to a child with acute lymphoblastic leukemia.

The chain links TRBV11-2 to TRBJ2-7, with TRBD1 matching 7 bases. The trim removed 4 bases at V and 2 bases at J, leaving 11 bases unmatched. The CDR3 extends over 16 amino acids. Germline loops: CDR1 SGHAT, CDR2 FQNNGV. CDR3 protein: CASSSVDREWPYEQYF. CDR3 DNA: TGTGCCAGCAGCTCAGTTGACAGGGAGTGGCCCTACGAGCAGTACTTC.

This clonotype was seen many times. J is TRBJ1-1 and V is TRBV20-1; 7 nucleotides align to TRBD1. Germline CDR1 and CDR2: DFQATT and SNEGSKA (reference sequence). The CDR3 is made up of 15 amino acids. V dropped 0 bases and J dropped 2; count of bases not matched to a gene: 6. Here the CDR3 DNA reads TGCAGTGCTAGAGATGGGAGGGGGCGTAACACTGAAGCTTTCTTT. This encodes CSARDGRGRNTEAFF.

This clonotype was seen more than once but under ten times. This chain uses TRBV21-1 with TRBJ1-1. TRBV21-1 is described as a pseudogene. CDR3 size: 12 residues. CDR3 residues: CASPLLNTEAFF. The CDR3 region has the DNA TGTGCCAGCCCTTTATTGAACACTGAAGCTTTCTTT.

As DNA, the CDR3 is TGCGCCAGCAGCCGGGGTGGCGCTGAGTCTGGCTACACCTTC. Protein: CASSRGGAESGYTF. The chain has TRBV4-3 and TRBJ1-2; D remains ambiguous. The germline V and J ends were trimmed by 4 bases and 7 bases, with 16 bases remaining between them. The CDR3 loop spans 14 amino acids. Per germline, CDR1 LGHNA and CDR2 YSLEER.

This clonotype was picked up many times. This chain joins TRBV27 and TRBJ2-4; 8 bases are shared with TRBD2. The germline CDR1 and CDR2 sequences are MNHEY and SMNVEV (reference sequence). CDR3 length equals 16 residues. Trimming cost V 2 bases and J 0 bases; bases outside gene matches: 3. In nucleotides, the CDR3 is TGTGCCAGCAGTTTAGCGGGAGGCCTAGCCAAAAACATTCAGTACTTC. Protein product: CASSLAGGLAKNIQYF.

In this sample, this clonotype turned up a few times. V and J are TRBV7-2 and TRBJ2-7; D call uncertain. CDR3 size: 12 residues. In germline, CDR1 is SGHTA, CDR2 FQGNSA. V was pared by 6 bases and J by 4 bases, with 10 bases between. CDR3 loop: CASSHSWYEQYF. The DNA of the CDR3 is TGTGCCAGCAGTCACAGTTGGTACGAGCAGTACTTC. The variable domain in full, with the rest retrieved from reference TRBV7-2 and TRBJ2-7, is GAGVSQSPSNKVTEKGKDVELRCDPISGHTALYWYRQSLGQGLEFLIYFQGNSAPDKSGLPSDRFSAERTGGSVSTLTIQRTQQEDSAVYLCASSHSWYEQYFGPGTRLTVT.

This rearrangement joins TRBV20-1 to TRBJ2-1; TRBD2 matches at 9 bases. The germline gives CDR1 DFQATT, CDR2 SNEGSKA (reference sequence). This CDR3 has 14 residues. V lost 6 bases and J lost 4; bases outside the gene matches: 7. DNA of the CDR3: TGCAGTGCGAGACTAGCGGAGGGGTACAATGAGCAGTTCTTC. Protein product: CSARLAEGYNEQFF.

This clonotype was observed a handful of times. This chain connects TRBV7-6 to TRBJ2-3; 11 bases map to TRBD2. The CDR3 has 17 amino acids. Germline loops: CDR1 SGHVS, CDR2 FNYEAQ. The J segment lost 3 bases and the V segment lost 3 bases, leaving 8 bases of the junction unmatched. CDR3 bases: TGTGCCAGCAGCTTTCGACTAGCGGGACTGAGGACAGATACGCAGTATTTT. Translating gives CASSFRLAGLRTDTQYF.

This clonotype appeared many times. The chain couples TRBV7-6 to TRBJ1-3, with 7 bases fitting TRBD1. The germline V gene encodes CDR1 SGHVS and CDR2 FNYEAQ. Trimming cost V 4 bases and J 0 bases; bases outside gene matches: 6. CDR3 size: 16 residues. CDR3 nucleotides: TGTGCCAGCAGCTCCAGATACAGGGGCTCTGGAAACACCATATATTTT. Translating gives CASSSRYRGSGNTIYF.

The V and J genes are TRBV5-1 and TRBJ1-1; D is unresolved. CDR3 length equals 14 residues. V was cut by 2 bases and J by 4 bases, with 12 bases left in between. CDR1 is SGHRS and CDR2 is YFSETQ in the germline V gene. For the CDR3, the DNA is TGCGCCAGCAGCTTCCTCAGGTGGGGCACTGAAGCTTTCTTT. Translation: CASSFLRWGTEAFF.

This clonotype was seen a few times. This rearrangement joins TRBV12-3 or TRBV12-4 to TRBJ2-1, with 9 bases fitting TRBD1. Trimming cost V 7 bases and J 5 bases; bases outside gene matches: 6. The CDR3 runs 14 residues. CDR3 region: CASNAGTGNNEQFF. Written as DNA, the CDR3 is TGTGCCAGCAATGCCGGGACAGGGAACAATGAGCAGTTCTTC.

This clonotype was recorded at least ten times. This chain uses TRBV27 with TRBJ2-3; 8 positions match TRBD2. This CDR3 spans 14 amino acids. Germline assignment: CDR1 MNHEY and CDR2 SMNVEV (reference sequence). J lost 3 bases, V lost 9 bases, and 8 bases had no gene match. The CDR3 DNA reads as TGTGCCAGTCGCGTAAGCGGGAGTACAGATACGCAGTATTTT. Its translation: CASRVSGSTDTQYF.

CDR3 nucleotide sequence: TGTGCCAGCAGTGACTCGGGGGCCTACGAGCAGTACTTC. Amino acids: CASSDSGAYEQYF. The chain links TRBV28 to TRBJ2-7; D perhaps matches TRBD2 (6 bases). This CDR3 has 13 amino acids. Deletions cut 5 bases from V and 2 bases from J, with 10 bases between. Germline CDR1 and CDR2: MDHEN and SYDVKM.

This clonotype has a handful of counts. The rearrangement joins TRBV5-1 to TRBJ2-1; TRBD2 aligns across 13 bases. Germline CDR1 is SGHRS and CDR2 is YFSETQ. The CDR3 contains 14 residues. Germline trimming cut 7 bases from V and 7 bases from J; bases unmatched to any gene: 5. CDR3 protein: CASELAGGPNEQFF. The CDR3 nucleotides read TGCGCCAGCGAACTAGCGGGAGGGCCAAATGAGCAGTTCTTC.

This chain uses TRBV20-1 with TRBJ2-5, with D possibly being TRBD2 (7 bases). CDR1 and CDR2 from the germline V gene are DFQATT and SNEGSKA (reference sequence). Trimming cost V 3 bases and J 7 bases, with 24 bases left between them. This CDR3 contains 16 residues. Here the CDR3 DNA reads TGCAGTGCTAGTGGCTCTAGGGGGGGCTGGGCAGGGACCCAGTACTTC. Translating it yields CSASGSRGGWAGTQYF.

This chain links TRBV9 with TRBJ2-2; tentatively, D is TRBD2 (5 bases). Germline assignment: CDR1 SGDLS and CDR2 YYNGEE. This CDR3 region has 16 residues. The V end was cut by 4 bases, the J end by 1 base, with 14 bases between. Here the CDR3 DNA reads TGTGCCAGCAGCCTCCGGACTTACGGGAACACCGGGGAGCTGTTTTTT. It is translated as CASSLRTYGNTGELFF. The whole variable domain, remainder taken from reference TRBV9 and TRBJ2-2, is DSGVTQTPKHLITATGQRVTLRCSPRSGDLSVYWYQQSLDQGLQFLIQYYNGEERAKGNILERFSAQQFPDLHSELNLSSLELGDSALYFCASSLRTYGNTGELFFGEGSRLTVL.

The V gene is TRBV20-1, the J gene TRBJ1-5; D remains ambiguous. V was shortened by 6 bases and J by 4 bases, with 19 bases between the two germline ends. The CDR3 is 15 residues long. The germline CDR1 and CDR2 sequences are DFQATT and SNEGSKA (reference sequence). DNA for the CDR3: TGCAGTGCCGGCTCTAGTGGGGAAGGGAATCAGCCCCAGCATTTT. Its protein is CSAGSSGEGNQPQHF.

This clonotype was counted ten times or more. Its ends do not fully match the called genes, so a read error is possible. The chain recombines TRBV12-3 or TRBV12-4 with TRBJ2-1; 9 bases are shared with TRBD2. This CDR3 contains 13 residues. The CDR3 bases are TGTGCCAGCAGTCACCCCGAGAGGACTAGCGCTTGGTTC. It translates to CASSHPERTSAWF.

The CDR3 DNA reads as TGTGCCAGCAGACCGGGACTAGCCCACTACAATGAGCAGTTCTTC. Protein product: CASRPGLAHYNEQFF. The chain couples TRBV2 to TRBJ2-1; 9 bases are shared with TRBD2. The CDR3 consists of 15 residues. With V trimmed by 6 bases and J by 3 bases, 6 bases remained unmatched. From germline, CDR1 is SNHLY and CDR2 FYNNEI.

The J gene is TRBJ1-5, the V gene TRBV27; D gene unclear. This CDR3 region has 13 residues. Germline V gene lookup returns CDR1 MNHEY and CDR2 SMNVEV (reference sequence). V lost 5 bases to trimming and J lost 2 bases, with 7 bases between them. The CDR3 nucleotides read TGTGCCAGCAGTGCAGAGGGCAATCAGCCCCAGCATTTT. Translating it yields CASSAEGNQPQHF.

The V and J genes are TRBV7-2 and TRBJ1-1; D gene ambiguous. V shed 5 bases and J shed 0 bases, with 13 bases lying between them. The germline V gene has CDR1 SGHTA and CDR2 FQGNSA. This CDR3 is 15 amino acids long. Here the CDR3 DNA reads TGTGCCAGCAGCCTCGGGGTTCGATTGAACACTGAAGCTTTCTTT. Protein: CASSLGVRLNTEAFF. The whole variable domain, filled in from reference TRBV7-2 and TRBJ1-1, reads GAGVSQSPSNKVTEKGKDVELRCDPISGHTALYWYRQSLGQGLEFLIYFQGNSAPDKSGLPSDRFSAERTGGSVSTLTIQRTQQEDSAVYLCASSLGVRLNTEAFFGQGTRLTVV.

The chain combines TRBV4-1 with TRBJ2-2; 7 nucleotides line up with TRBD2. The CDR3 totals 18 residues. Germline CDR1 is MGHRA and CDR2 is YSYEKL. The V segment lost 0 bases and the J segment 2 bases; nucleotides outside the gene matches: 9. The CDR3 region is CASSQESGGSANTGELFF. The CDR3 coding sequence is TGCGCCAGCAGCCAAGAGAGCGGCGGGAGTGCAAACACCGGGGAGCTGTTTTTT.

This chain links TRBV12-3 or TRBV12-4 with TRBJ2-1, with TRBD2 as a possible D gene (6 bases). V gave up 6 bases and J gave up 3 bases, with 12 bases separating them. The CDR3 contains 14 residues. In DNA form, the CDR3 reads TGTGCCAGCAGGGGGGACTCTAACTACAATGAGCAGTTCTTC. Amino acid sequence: CASRGDSNYNEQFF.

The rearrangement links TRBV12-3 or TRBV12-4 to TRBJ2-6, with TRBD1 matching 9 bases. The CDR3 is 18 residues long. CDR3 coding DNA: TGTACCTGCAGTCCCATAGGACAGGGGATCGCTGGGGCCAACGTCCTGACTTTC. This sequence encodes CTCSPIGQGIAGANVLTF.

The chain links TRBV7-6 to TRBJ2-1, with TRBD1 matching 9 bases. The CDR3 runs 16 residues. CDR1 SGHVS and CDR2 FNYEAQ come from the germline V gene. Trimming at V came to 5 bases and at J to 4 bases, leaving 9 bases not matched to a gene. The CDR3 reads CASSAYRDRAYNEQFF. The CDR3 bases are TGTGCCAGCAGCGCATACCGGGACAGGGCTTACAATGAGCAGTTCTTC.

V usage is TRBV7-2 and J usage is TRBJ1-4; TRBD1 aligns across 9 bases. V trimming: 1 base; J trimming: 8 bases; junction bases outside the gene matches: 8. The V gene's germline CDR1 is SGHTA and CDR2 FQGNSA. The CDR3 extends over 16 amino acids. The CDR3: CASSLVGQGLDEKLFF. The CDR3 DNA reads TGTGCCAGCAGCTTAGTGGGACAGGGTTTGGACGAAAAACTGTTTTTT.

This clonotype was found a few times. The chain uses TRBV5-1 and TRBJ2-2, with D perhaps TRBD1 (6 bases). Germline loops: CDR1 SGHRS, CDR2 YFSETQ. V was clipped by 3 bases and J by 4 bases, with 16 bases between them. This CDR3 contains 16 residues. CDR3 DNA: TGCGCCAGCAGCTCCCAGCTGGGGGCGGGCACCGGGGAGCTGTTTTTT. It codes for CASSSQLGAGTGELFF.